The clone carrying this T cell receptor (beta chain) is a singleton in its sample. These data are taken from a study of cytomegalovirus exposure and HLA in healthy donors. This CDR3 is 16 amino acids long. Per germline, CDR1 LNHDA and CDR2 SQIVND (reference sequence). Losses at the gene ends were 7 bases for V and 0 bases for J; bases not matched to a gene: 2. The PCR ran on 60 Vbeta and 13 Jbeta primers. The data were produced by immunoSEQ multiplex PCR, yet TCRdb's version contains in-frame clones alone and is incomplete. Among approximately 170,000 clones listed, 70% to 80% were seen once. The sequence was collected from a female donor in good health and CMV-seronegative. The chain recombines TRBV19 with TRBJ2-3; 15 bases line up with TRBD2. Sequencing was carried out using PBMCs. CDR3 in amino acids: CASNGLAGGSTDTQYF. Written as DNA, the CDR3 is TGTGCCAGTAACGGACTAGCGGGAGGGAGCACAGATACGCAGTATTTT.